These T cell receptor beta chains were read from a single sample in a study of T cell repertoires in cytomegalovirus infection. These TCRs' antigens remain unknown. In TCRdb, the reads were re-called with MiXCR into one record per CDR3 protein. The repertoire holds some 800,000 distinct CDR3 sequences, with roughly 29% as singletons. The material was cultured CD8+ T cells from PBMCs, obtained from culture after CMV antigen stimulation. Source of these receptors: a human donor in good health (CMV status not recorded). Some clones in this sample may be carry-over from other donors' samples. CDR3s include the opening cysteine and the closing phenylalanine or tryptophan. A D gene is named only where the DNA matches it firmly. Clone size appears in some rows only: once, few, many, or a class for an expanded clone.

CDR3nt | CDR3aa | d_gene | j_gene | v_gene | abundance | len
TGTACCAGCAGCTTAGCGCTTCGGCCTAGCGGGGGTCAAAAGACCCAGTACTTC | CTSSLALRPSGGQKTQYF | TRBD2 | TRBJ2-5 | TRBV7-6 | . | 18
TGTGCCAGCAGTTTAGCTTGGCCGCCCAGCTCTGGGGCCAACGTCCTGACTTTC | CASSLAWPPSSGANVLTF | . | TRBJ2-6 | TRBV12-3/TRBV12-4 | . | 18
TGTGCCAGCAGCTACTCCCCGCCCGAAGCTTTCTTT | CASSYSPPEAFF | . | TRBJ1-1 | TRBV7-6 | . | 12
TGTGCCAGCGTAATAGTTAGCGGTCGAGCTTTCTTT | CASVIVSGRAFF | . | TRBJ1-1 | TRBV6-1 | . | 12
TGTGCCAGCAGCCCCCCGATGGAGCACAATGAGCAGTTCTTC | CASSPPMEHNEQFF | . | TRBJ2-1 | TRBV7-9 | . | 14
TGTGCCAGCAGCTTATTTCGTCCACAGGGGAAAAAAGGGGCTGAAGCTTTCTTT | CASSLFRPQGKKGAEAFF | TRBD1 | TRBJ1-1 | TRBV7-6 | . | 18
TGCGCCAGCAGCTTGGAAGTAGCGGAGGATACGCAGTATTTT | CASSLEVAEDTQYF | . | TRBJ2-3 | TRBV5-1 | . | 14
TGTGCCAGCAGCTTGGGTAGGCCTCAGGATACGCAGTATTTT | CASSLGRPQDTQYF | . | TRBJ2-3 | TRBV5-6 | few | 14
TGTGCCAGCAGCAGCCCCAGGGAATGGGTTCGGGAGACCCAGTACTTC | CASSSPREWVRETQYF | . | TRBJ2-5 | TRBV7-9 | few | 16
TGTGCCAGCAGCCAAGAAGGGCGAGGACCCCAGTACTTC | CASSQEGRGPQYF | . | TRBJ2-5 | TRBV14 | . | 13
TGTGCCAGCTCATCACCCGGGGGAAGTTTCTACAATGAGCAGTTCTTC | CASSSPGGSFYNEQFF | . | TRBJ2-1 | TRBV5-6 | few | 16
TGTGCCATCACCGGACAGGGGGCTGATGAGCAGTTCTTC | CAITGQGADEQFF | TRBD1 | TRBJ2-1 | TRBV10-3 | . | 13
TGTGCCAGCATCTCCTCTAGCGGGAGGACAGATACGCAGTATTTT | CASISSSGRTDTQYF | TRBD2 | TRBJ2-3 | TRBV6-1 | many | 15
TGTGCCAGCAGCCCCCAGCTAGCGGGGGGGCGAAATGAGCAGTTCTTC | CASSPQLAGGRNEQFF | TRBD2 | TRBJ2-1 | TRBV7-6 | many | 16
TGCGCCAGCAGCCAGGAGGGACAGGGTTTGGATGTGAACACTGAAGCTTTCTTT | CASSQEGQGLDVNTEAFF | TRBD1 | TRBJ1-1 | TRBV4-1 | . | 18
TGTGCCAGCAGCCCCGACAGGGGGCCGGGGGACACTGAAGCTTTCTTT | CASSPDRGPGDTEAFF | TRBD1 | TRBJ1-1 | TRBV5-6 | . | 16
TGTGCCAGCACCCTACAGGAAAATCAGCCCCAGCATTTT | CASTLQENQPQHF | . | TRBJ1-5 | TRBV6-6 | . | 13
TGTGCCAGCAGCGTAGGGGACAGGGTACCCATTAAGTATGGCTACACCTTC | CASSVGDRVPIKYGYTF | TRBD1 | TRBJ1-2 | TRBV9 | . | 17
TGTGCCAGCAGCTCTACATACAGGGGACGGACCTATACTAACTATGGCTACACCTTC | CASSSTYRGRTYTNYGYTF | TRBD1 | TRBJ1-2 | TRBV11-2 | few | 19
TGTGCCAGCAGTGGGGGTAGCGGGGTGATTTCAGCCAAAAACATTCAGTACTTC | CASSGGSGVISAKNIQYF | TRBD2 | TRBJ2-4 | TRBV6-1 | . | 18
TGTGCCAGCAGTTACTCGAGGGACACCCAAGAGACCCAGTACTTC | CASSYSRDTQETQYF | . | TRBJ2-5 | TRBV6-5 | few | 15
TGTGCCAGCAGCCAAGACAGGGTCCAAGAGACCCAGTACTTC | CASSQDRVQETQYF | TRBD1 | TRBJ2-5 | TRBV7-9 | . | 14
TGTGCCGGCTCGCCGTTCACCGGGGAGCTGTTTTTT | CAGSPFTGELFF | . | TRBJ2-2 | TRBV6-1 | few | 12
TGTGCCAGCAGTTTGGGCACCACTGGGTCTCAGCCCCAGCATTTT | CASSLGTTGSQPQHF | . | TRBJ1-5 | TRBV28 | few | 15
TGTGCCAGCAGTCCTGAAGGGAGGGGGGAAGCTTTCTTT | CASSPEGRGEAFF | . | TRBJ1-1 | TRBV28 | few | 13
TGTGCCAGCAACAGGTTTGGGGGGTCAGATACGCAGTATTTT | CASNRFGGSDTQYF | . | TRBJ2-3 | TRBV25-1 | . | 14
TGTGCCACCGCAGGACAGGGTAACACTGAAGCTTTCTTT | CATAGQGNTEAFF | TRBD1 | TRBJ1-1 | TRBV24-1 | few | 13
TGTGCCAGCAGCCCAGCGACAAGTAACACTGAAGCTTTCTTT | CASSPATSNTEAFF | . | TRBJ1-1 | TRBV9 | . | 14
TGCAGCGTTGAAGATCGGGGACAAAACTATGGCTACACCTTC | CSVEDRGQNYGYTF | . | TRBJ1-2 | TRBV29-1 | . | 14
TGTGCCAGCAGCTCCAGCCCTGGACACCTTAGGACTGAAGCTTTCTTT | CASSSSPGHLRTEAFF | . | TRBJ1-1 | TRBV7-4 | . | 16
TGTGCCAGCAGTTACCCGCAGGGAGCACCCCCCTACAATGAGCAGTTCTTC | CASSYPQGAPPYNEQFF | . | TRBJ2-1 | TRBV6-2/TRBV6-3 | . | 17
TGTGCCAGCAGTGACGCAGGAACCGCCGGGGAGCTGTTTTTT | CASSDAGTAGELFF | . | TRBJ2-2 | TRBV6-4 | . | 14
TGTGCCAGCATAAGGACAGGTATATCTAATGAGCAGTTCTTC | CASIRTGISNEQFF | TRBD1 | TRBJ2-1 | TRBV12-3/TRBV12-4 | . | 14
TGTGCCAGCAGCTTGCTTCCTCAAGGGCAGCCCCAGCATTTT | CASSLLPQGQPQHF | . | TRBJ1-5 | TRBV5-4 | . | 14
TGTGCCAGCAGCTTAATCCCGGGGGGCGAAGTGACTGAAGCTTTCTTT | CASSLIPGGEVTEAFF | . | TRBJ1-1 | TRBV7-8 | few | 16
TGTGCCAGCAGCTTTTCCAGAGGGGTCTACAATGAGCAGTTCTTC | CASSFSRGVYNEQFF | . | TRBJ2-1 | TRBV7-6 | . | 15
TGTGCCAGCCGGGGGCGCGGAGCTTTCTTT | CASRGRGAFF | . | TRBJ1-1 | TRBV6-1 | few | 10
TGTGCCAGCAGTTACCTGGGGCAGGGTGACACTGAAGCTTTCTTT | CASSYLGQGDTEAFF | . | TRBJ1-1 | TRBV6-5 | . | 15
TGCAGTGCTACCGACCGCGGGACTAGCGGGGTACTGAAAGAGACCCAGTACTTC | CSATDRGTSGVLKETQYF | TRBD2 | TRBJ2-5 | TRBV20-1 | few | 18
TGTGCCAGCCTCAGTTGGCTAAATTTTGAGGCCCAGTACTTC | CASLSWLNFEAQYF | . | TRBJ2-5 | TRBV6-1 | . | 14
TGTGCCAGCAGTTGGACTAGCGAGCCTTACAATGAGCAGTTCTTC | CASSWTSEPYNEQFF | TRBD2 | TRBJ2-1 | TRBV2 | . | 15
TGTGCCAGCAGTTCCCGACAGGGTAGCTCCTACAATGAGCAGTTCTTC | CASSSRQGSSYNEQFF | TRBD1 | TRBJ2-1 | TRBV11-3 | few | 16
TGTGCCAGCAGTTTGGGCGACAGGCCTAGCACAGATACGCAGTATTTT | CASSLGDRPSTDTQYF | . | TRBJ2-3 | TRBV28 | . | 16
TGTGCCAGCAGCCACGACAAACAGGGCGATGGGAACACTGAAGCTTTCTTT | CASSHDKQGDGNTEAFF | . | TRBJ1-1 | TRBV7-6 | few | 17
TGTGCCAGCAGTCAACCGGGACAGGGGTTGGATGAGCAGTTCTTC | CASSQPGQGLDEQFF | TRBD1 | TRBJ2-1 | TRBV12-3/TRBV12-4 | . | 15
TGTGCCAGTAGTCCGCGGGACAGAGGCCGGTTTCTCTATGGCTACACCTTC | CASSPRDRGRFLYGYTF | TRBD1 | TRBJ1-2 | TRBV19 | . | 17
TGTGCCAGCACCGAAGGACAGGGGGATCAGCCCCAGCATTTT | CASTEGQGDQPQHF | TRBD1 | TRBJ1-5 | TRBV2 | . | 14
TGTGCCAGCAGCCATCGAGGCTACACCTTC | CASSHRGYTF | . | TRBJ1-2 | TRBV2 | . | 10
TGTGCCAGCAGCTGGACAGGGAGGGACACCGGGGAGCTGTTTTTT | CASSWTGRDTGELFF | . | TRBJ2-2 | TRBV7-9 | few | 15
TGTGCCAGCAGTCCTCAACAGGGTTTGGATGGCTACACCTTC | CASSPQQGLDGYTF | . | TRBJ1-2 | TRBV27 | few | 14
TGTGCCAGTAGTTGGGACAGGGGGCATTATGAGCAGTTCTTC | CASSWDRGHYEQFF | TRBD1 | TRBJ2-1 | TRBV19 | . | 14
TGTGCCAGCAGCCCAGGGTCGACCCAGTACTTC | CASSPGSTQYF | . | TRBJ2-5 | TRBV7-8 | few | 11
TGTGCCAGTAGTATCCCTACGATTCAGCCCCAGCATTTT | CASSIPTIQPQHF | . | TRBJ1-5 | TRBV19 | . | 13
TGTGCCAGCAGCCGGGGGGGGTTACGGGAAGCTTTCTTT | CASSRGGLREAFF | . | TRBJ1-1 | TRBV5-4 | few | 13
TGTGCCAGCAGCATAGGGACAAACTCCTACAATGAGCAGTTCTTC | CASSIGTNSYNEQFF | . | TRBJ2-1 | TRBV7-8 | many | 15
TGTGCCAGCAGCTTACTGGCGAGCTCCTATAATTCACCCCTCCACTTT | CASSLLASSYNSPLHF | . | TRBJ1-6 | TRBV7-2 | many | 16
TGTGCCAGCATCCTTTCCCCGGGCTATGGCTACACCTTC | CASILSPGYGYTF | . | TRBJ1-2 | TRBV2 | . | 13